These 26 T cell receptor beta chains were sequenced from one sample in a study of blood T cell repertoires in COVID-19. The assay was immunoSEQ multiplex PCR, and TCRdb's table has in-frame clones only and misses some. The sample has some 260,000 clones, 88% seen once. What was sequenced was peripheral blood. Receptors were obtained from a woman in her 70s with COVID-19, enrolled during active disease.

This clone has just one count. V and J are TRBV9 and TRBJ2-3; a possible D gene is TRBD2 (7 bases). The CDR3 loop spans 16 amino acids. Germline V gene sequence: CDR1 SGDLS, CDR2 YYNGEE. The V end lost 0 bases, the J end lost 6 bases, and 17 bases lay between the germline ends. CDR3 sequence reads: CASSVELAPGGDTQYF. The CDR3 bases are TGTGCCAGCAGCGTAGAACTAGCCCCGGGGGGCGATACGCAGTATTTT.

The gene calls are TRBV1 and TRBJ1-3; the tabulated D call, TRBD1, remains unverified against the DNA. TRBV1 is given as a pseudogene. The CDR3 extends over 18 amino acids. The CDR3, as DNA: TGCACCAGCAGCCAAGACCCTCCCCTGACAGGGGATGGAAACACCATATATTTT. Its translation is CTSSQDPPLTGDGNTIYF.

This CDR3 is CASSQGLAGGFMYNEQFF. CDR3 nucleotide sequence: TGTGCCAGCAGCCAAGGACTAGCGGGAGGGTTTATGTACAATGAGCAGTTCTTC. This chain connects TRBV4-2 to TRBJ2-1, with TRBD2 identical over 14 bases. CDR1 is LGHNA, CDR2 YNFKEQ, per germline. The CDR3 covers 18 residues. Trimming took 1 base from V and 4 from J; bases not matched to a gene: 6.

The gene calls are TRBV28 and TRBJ1-1; 9 positions match TRBD1. In germline, CDR1 is MDHEN, CDR2 SYDVKM. The junction had 13 bases not matched to a gene; V was cut back by 6 bases and J by 11 bases. CDR3 length: 14 residues. The DNA for the CDR3 is TGTGCCAGCAGCCTCCACGGGACAGGGAGGTGGGCTTTCTTT. Amino acid sequence: CASSLHGTGRWAFF.

The chain couples TRBV28 to TRBJ1-2; D is unresolved. Trimming cost V 5 bases and J 5 bases, with 12 bases left between them. This CDR3 region has 13 residues. The V gene's germline CDR1 is MDHEN and CDR2 SYDVKM. This CDR3 reads CASSPYTEYGYTF. CDR3 nucleotide sequence: TGTGCCAGCAGTCCCTACACAGAATATGGCTACACCTTC.

The chain links TRBV1 to TRBJ1-1; TRBD1, the D gene given by the table, was not confirmed from the DNA. TRBV1 represents a pseudogene. The CDR3 is 18 amino acids. CDR3 loop: CTSSQDQGTDLRNTEAFF. CDR3 DNA: TGCACCAGCAGCCAAGACCAAGGGACAGATTTACGTAACACTGAAGCTTTCTTT.

This chain connects TRBV19 to TRBJ1-3; 7 bases match TRBD1. After removal of 2 bases from V and 4 bases from J, the junction contained 5 bases not matched to a gene. Germline assignment: CDR1 LNHDA and CDR2 SQIVND (reference sequence). There are 15 residues in the CDR3. CDR3 region: CASSITGTAGNTIYF. The CDR3 region has the DNA TGTGCCAGTAGTATAACCGGGACAGCCGGAAACACCATATATTTT.

This clone was counted once. In DNA form, the CDR3 reads TGTGCCAGCAGCATTCAGGGGGGAGGCACTGAAGCTTTCTTT. This sequence encodes CASSIQGGGTEAFF. V usage is TRBV7-9 and J usage is TRBJ1-1; 7 bases map to TRBD1. The trim removed 5 bases at V and 4 bases at J, leaving 7 bases unmatched. The length of the CDR3 is 14 residues. The germline V gene has CDR1 SEHNR and CDR2 FQNEAQ (reference sequence).

V and J are TRBV11-2 and TRBJ2-7; no firm D call. CDR1 and CDR2 (germline): SGHAT, FQNNGV. CDR3 length equals 13 residues. The V gene lost 3 bases and the J gene lost 5 bases, with 11 bases spanning the gap. CDR3 in amino acids: CASSLSTPNEQYF. The CDR3 DNA is TGTGCCAGCAGCTTGTCTACCCCAAACGAGCAGTACTTC.

A word on this clone: The same CDR3 is also encoded by other DNA sequences in this sample. CDR3 sequence: CASSPLTGVNTEAFF. The CDR3, as DNA: TGTGCCAGCTCACCACTCACAGGGGTGAACACTGAAGCTTTCTTT. This sequence joins TRBV18 and TRBJ1-1, with 7 bases lining up with TRBD1. Per the germline V gene, CDR1 is KGHSH and CDR2 is LQKENI. V shed 1 base and J 0 bases; nucleotides not matched to a gene: 2. The CDR3 has 15 amino acids.

The chain recombines TRBV6-2 or TRBV6-3 with TRBJ2-1, with D possibly matching TRBD2 (5 bases). The germline V gene encodes CDR1 MNHEY and CDR2 SVGEGT. Trimming removed 0 bases from V and 6 bases from J, with 9 bases in between. The CDR3 covers 14 residues. The CDR3 coding sequence is TGTGCCAGCAGTTACTCGCTGCTAGCCAATGAGCAGTTCTTC. Amino acid sequence: CASSYSLLANEQFF.

The chain links TRBV6-2 or TRBV6-3 to TRBJ2-7, with a possible D match to TRBD1 (5 bases). From germline, CDR1 is MNHEY and CDR2 SVGEGT. CDR3 length equals 13 residues. Trimming pared 2 bases from V and 4 bases from J, leaving 9 bases between. CDR3 sequence (DNA): TGTGCCAGCAGTTACGACAGTGTGTACGAGCAGTACTTC. Translation gives CASSYDSVYEQYF.

This chain uses TRBV30 with TRBJ1-1; D is undetermined. This CDR3 contains 14 residues. The V gene lost 0 bases and the J gene lost 1 base, with 9 bases spanning the gap. Germline V gives CDR1 GTSNPN, CDR2 SVGIG (reference sequence). The CDR3 DNA reads TGTGCCTGGAGTGTAACCCGAGAGAACACTGAAGCTTTCTTT. Its protein product is CAWSVTRENTEAFF.

This rearrangement joins TRBV18 to TRBJ1-5; TRBD1 aligns across 8 bases. Trimming took 5 bases from V and 6 from J; bases not matched to a gene: 6. The CDR3 has 14 amino acids. Germline assignment: CDR1 KGHSH and CDR2 LQKENI. This CDR3 is CASSSGQGSQPQHF. The CDR3 DNA reads as TGTGCCAGCTCATCTGGACAGGGTAGTCAGCCCCAGCATTTT.

This clone appeared a few times. This sequence joins TRBV7-2 and TRBJ1-2; D remains ambiguous. Trimming took off 5 bases at V and 6 bases at J, with 22 bases between the two ends. Germline V gene data show CDR1 as SGHTA and CDR2 as FQGNSA. This CDR3 is built from 16 residues. The CDR3 protein is CASSPSGGQLGNGYTF. The DNA for the CDR3 is TGTGCCAGCAGCCCCTCGGGAGGGCAACTGGGAAATGGCTACACCTTC. The complete variable domain, with remaining parts taken from reference TRBV7-2 and TRBJ1-2, reads GAGVSQSPSNKVTEKGKDVELRCDPISGHTALYWYRQSLGQGLEFLIYFQGNSAPDKSGLPSDRFSAERTGGSVSTLTIQRTQQEDSAVYLCASSPSGGQLGNGYTFGSGTRLTVV.

This chain links TRBV6-2 or TRBV6-3 with TRBJ2-1; 10 nucleotides match TRBD2. This CDR3 is built from 14 residues. The V gene end was trimmed by 4 bases and the J gene end by 10 bases; junction bases not matched to a gene: 7. Germline CDR1 MNHEY, CDR2 SVGEGT. CDR3 protein: CASSFLAGVYEQFF. Here the CDR3 DNA reads TGTGCCAGCAGTTTCCTAGCGGGAGTTTACGAGCAGTTCTTC.

Worth noting for this clone: At one boundary the junction diverges from the germline segment, which might be a read error. The chain couples TRBV30 to TRBJ2-5; D perhaps matches TRBD1 (6 bases). The germline gives CDR1 GTSNPN, CDR2 SVGIG (reference sequence). The CDR3 is 15 amino acids. The CDR3 here is CAWSGRGTTQGTQYF. The CDR3 nucleotides read TGTGCCTGGAGCGGAAGGGGGACGACCCAAGGGACCCAGTACTTC.

This sequence joins TRBV30 and TRBJ1-1; D may be TRBD1 (6 bases). CDR3 length: 14 residues. Trimming pared 5 bases from V and 9 bases from J, leaving 22 bases between. Germline CDR1 reads GTSNPN; CDR2 reads SVGIG (reference sequence). The CDR3 loop reads CAWSEQWDGGQAFF. The DNA for the CDR3 is TGTGCCTGGTCGGAGCAATGGGACGGGGGGCAAGCTTTCTTT. Full variable domain (missing parts from reference TRBV30 and TRBJ1-1): SQTIHQWPATLVQPVGSPLSLECTVEGTSNPNLYWYRQAAGRGLQLLFYSVGIGQISSEVPQNLSASRPQDRQFILSSKKLLLSDSGFYLCAWSEQWDGGQAFFGQGTRLTVV.

J is TRBJ2-7 and V is TRBV30, with a tentative D call TRBD2 (5 bases). Per the germline V gene, CDR1 is GTSNPN and CDR2 is SVGIG (reference sequence). This CDR3 region has 12 residues. With 0 bases removed from V and 4 bases from J, the gap between germline ends came to 7 bases. For the CDR3, the DNA is TGTGCCTGGAGTGTTGCGGGTTACGAGCAGTACTTC. Encoded protein: CAWSVAGYEQYF.

In regard to this clone: Within the sample, other DNA sequences also encode this same CDR3. The chain carries TRBV30 and TRBJ1-5, with D possibly TRBD1 on 6 matching bases. In germline, CDR1 is GTSNPN, CDR2 SVGIG (reference sequence). V lost 0 bases, J lost 4 bases, and 7 bases lay in between. The CDR3 is made up of 13 amino acids. The CDR3 DNA follows: TGTGCCTGGAGTGTAGGGGGAAATCAGCCCCAGCATTTT. Its translation is CAWSVGGNQPQHF.

The chain joins TRBV2 to TRBJ2-1, with TRBD2 matching 8 bases. This CDR3 has 13 residues. V lost 8 bases to trimming and J lost 6 bases; unmatched junction nucleotides: 6. The germline V gene encodes CDR1 SNHLY and CDR2 FYNNEI. The CDR3 here is CASSTSVGNEQFF. In nucleotides, the CDR3 is TGTGCCAGCTCGACTAGCGTAGGCAATGAGCAGTTCTTC.

The chain joins TRBV11-3 to TRBJ1-3; 7 nucleotides line up with TRBD1. The ends lost 2 bases at V and 0 bases at J; junction bases unmatched: 1. Germline V CDR1 and CDR2: SGHNT, YENEEA. The CDR3 runs to 15 residues. This chain's CDR3 is CASSLRTGSGNTIYF. As DNA, the CDR3 is TGTGCCAGCAGCTTAAGGACAGGCTCTGGAAACACCATATATTTT.

This chain connects TRBV11-3 to TRBJ1-2; possible D gene TRBD1, 5 bases. CDR1 is SGHNT and CDR2 is YENEEA in the germline V gene. Trimming removed 5 bases at V and 1 base at J, with 17 bases between. This CDR3 spans 16 amino acids. In nucleotides, the CDR3 is TGTGCCAGCAGCCCCCAGCAGGGAGGTTATAACTATGGCTACACCTTC. It codes for CASSPQQGGYNYGYTF.

The gene calls are TRBV5-5 and TRBJ2-5; tentatively, D is TRBD1 (5 bases). Between the trimmed V and J ends, which lost 1 base and 5 bases, there was a span of 15 bases. The CDR3 spans 15 residues. The germline gives CDR1 SGHKS, CDR2 YYEKEE (reference sequence). CDR3 in DNA: TGTGCCAGCAGCTTGCTGTGGCAGGGAATGGAGACCCAGTACTTC. It is translated as CASSLLWQGMETQYF.

The CDR3 protein is CASSRQGTEAFF. The CDR3 coding sequence is TGTGCCAGCAGTCGTCAGGGCACTGAAGCTTTCTTT. The chain combines TRBV3-1 (or the pseudogene TRBV3-2) with TRBJ1-1; tentatively, D is TRBD1 (5 bases). This CDR3 is 12 amino acids long. Germline V gene sequence: CDR1 LGHDT, CDR2 YNNKEL (reference sequence). V shed 6 bases and J shed 4 bases, with 9 bases lying between them.

V gene TRBV4-3 combines with J gene TRBJ2-7, with 8 bases identical to TRBD2. V trimming: 0 bases; J trimming: 2 bases; junction bases outside the gene matches: 12. From germline, CDR1 is LGHNA and CDR2 YSLEER. The length of the CDR3 is 18 residues. As DNA, the CDR3 is TGCGCCAGCAGCCAAGATAGAAGCGGGAGTCACATAACCTACGAGCAGTACTTC. This gives the protein CASSQDRSGSHITYEQYF.